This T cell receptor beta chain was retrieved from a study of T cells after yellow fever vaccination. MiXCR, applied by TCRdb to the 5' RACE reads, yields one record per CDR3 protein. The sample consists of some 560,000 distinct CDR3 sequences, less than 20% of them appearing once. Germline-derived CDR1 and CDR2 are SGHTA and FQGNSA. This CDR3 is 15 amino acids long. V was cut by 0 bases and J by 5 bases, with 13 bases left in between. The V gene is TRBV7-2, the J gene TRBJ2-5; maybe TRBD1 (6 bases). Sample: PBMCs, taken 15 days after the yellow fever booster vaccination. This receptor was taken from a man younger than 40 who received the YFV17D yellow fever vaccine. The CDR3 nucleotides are TGTGCCAGCAGCTTAGCGAGGGGGTTTAGCGAGACCCAGTACTTC. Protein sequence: CASSLARGFSETQYF.